This T cell receptor (beta chain) was identified during a study of cytomegalovirus exposure and HLA in healthy donors (dated by TCRdb to 2015 to 2018). General notes on the study: A later analysis indicated that the 130 or so validation repertoires were generated on the platform also employed for the 650 to 850 repertoires of the first cohort. The study aimed to test whether cataloging public T cell receptors could reveal signatures of past pathogen exposure. A separate validation cohort of roughly 130 different subjects was used in addition to the 666-subject first cohort. To predict cytomegalovirus infection status, the study brought together high-throughput TCR immunosequencing, statistical association of individual TCRs with disease status, and machine learning. General findings and caveats noted by the study authors: While some public TCRs were present in many individuals, most TCR sequences turned up only very rarely across donors. The study gave a list of about 160 TCR beta chains associated with cytomegalovirus. Of the cluster scores, 90% to 95% were above 0 in a later analysis, which found that TCRs clustered in the first cohort also tended to co-occur in the 120 or so validation repertoires. All 120 or so repertoires were used to score co-occurrence in the validation cohort in a later analysis, because that analysis had no HLA typing for the cohort. In vitro tests confirmed that a few of the cytomegalovirus-associated TCR beta chains recognize cytomegalovirus antigens. It was suggested by the authors that the approach could potentially be generalized to other disease states and immunological phenotypes. Cytomegalovirus status was reported to be diagnosed by the classifier with high specificity and sensitivity in both the original and validation cohorts.

The CDR3 starts with the cysteine, ends with the phenylalanine, and has 16 residues. Kept here is only the CDR3 DNA, which spans 48 bases and is read in frame from base 1. Unmatched junction bases come to 8, with V trimmed by 1 base and J by 4 bases. For CDR1 and CDR2, the germline V gene lists MNHEY and SVGAGI. The donors were included in the validation cohort of some 120 subjects, a group kept apart from the roughly 610-subject first cohort. Libraries were built with the immunoSEQ multiplex PCR assay. The authors processed their data as follows. A statistical classification framework was developed to diagnose cytomegalovirus status using the catalog of TCR beta chain sequences. TCRdb's version of the immuneACCESS table is confined to in-frame rearrangements and falls short of the full clone set. An unresolved V gene accounts for under half of the shortfall where checked; the remainder is of unknown origin. Clone size and the V and J calls come from that table; the DNA yielded D and trimming. In all, the sample holds under 200,000 clones, and roughly 81% of those were seen once. Around 1.3% of the sample is held by the ten biggest clonotypes.

In regard to this clone: No cognate antigen has been identified for it. The sample holds no much larger clone one base away, and base qualities are not on file.

The sequence is built from TRBV6-5 and TRBJ2-7; 9 junctional bases match TRBD1. The TCR comes from a woman under 40 in good health and CMV-seronegative. The specimen was PBMCs. The DNA sequence reads TGTGCCAGCAGTTACTTTACGGGACAGGGCCAGTACGAGCAGTACTTC. This is translated as CASSYFTGQGQYEQYF.